One sample yielded the 4 T cell receptor beta chains listed below, sequenced in a study of siplizumab effects on memory and regulatory T cells. The repertoire was sequenced with immunoSEQ multiplex PCR; TCRdb's copy has only in-frame clones and lacks some. The table lists about 120,000 clones, around 94% of them singletons. The material sequenced was non-Treg CD4+ T cells sorted from blood. The source of these receptors is a human donor in good health.

This chain links TRBV6-5 with TRBJ1-1, with 7 positions matching TRBD1. The CDR3 extends over 13 amino acids. In germline, CDR1 is MNHEY, CDR2 SVGAGI. The trim removed 7 bases at V and 4 bases at J, leaving 6 bases unmatched. CDR3 bases: TGTGCCAGCATCCAGGCAGGGGGCACTGAAGCTTTCTTT. Residues: CASIQAGGTEAFF.

V gene TRBV19 combines with J gene TRBJ1-2, with a possible D match to TRBD1 (5 bases). Trimming took 3 bases from V and 2 from J, leaving 7 bases between them. Per germline, CDR1 LNHDA and CDR2 SQIVND (reference sequence). This CDR3 region has 13 residues. CDR3: CASSIRGNYGYTF. The CDR3 nucleotides read TGTGCCAGTAGTATCCGGGGGAACTATGGCTACACCTTC. Using reference TRBV19 and TRBJ1-2 for the parts outside the CDR3, the full variable domain is DGGITQSPKYLFRKEGQNVTLSCEQNLNHDAMYWYRQDPGQGLRLIYYSQIVNDFQKGDIAEGYSVSREKKESFPLTVTSAQKNPTAFYLCASSIRGNYGYTFGSGTRLTVV.

The chain's CDR3 is CASSISGYGREQYF. Written as DNA, the CDR3 is TGTGCCAGTAGTATTTCCGGGTACGGTCGCGAGCAGTACTTC. The rearrangement links TRBV19 to TRBJ2-7; D not certain. Trimming stripped 3 bases from V and 6 bases from J, with 15 bases between. The germline gives CDR1 LNHDA, CDR2 SQIVND (reference sequence). The CDR3 covers 14 residues. Complete variable domain (other parts from reference TRBV19 and TRBJ2-7): DGGITQSPKYLFRKEGQNVTLSCEQNLNHDAMYWYRQDPGQGLRLIYYSQIVNDFQKGDIAEGYSVSREKKESFPLTVTSAQKNPTAFYLCASSISGYGREQYFGPGTRLTVT.

The V and J genes are TRBV4-2 and TRBJ2-3; 8 nucleotides line up with TRBD2. J lost 3 bases, V lost 2 bases, and 4 bases had no gene match. The CDR3 spans 15 residues. The germline V gene encodes CDR1 LGHNA and CDR2 YNFKEQ. The chain's CDR3 is CASSQTLAVTDTQYF. As DNA, the CDR3 is TGTGCCAGCAGCCAAACACTAGCGGTAACAGATACGCAGTATTTT.